The clone carrying this T cell receptor (beta chain) was counted between two and nine times. The antigen is undetermined. Researchers isolated CD4+ and CD8+ cells by positive magnetic bead selection and then checked their purity by flow cytometry. Measured with immunoSEQ multiplex PCR; TCRdb has only the in-frame clones, and not every one. The repertoire holds 8,000 to 10,000 clones, with about four fifths as singletons. Germline CDR1 and CDR2: SGHRS and YFSETQ. This CDR3 spans 14 amino acids. V dropped 4 bases and J dropped 1; count of bases not matched to a gene: 2. This entry comes from a study of somatic mutations in cytotoxic T cells in rheumatoid arthritis. The study, taken as a whole, reports: Rising age went with increasing CD8+ clonality in rheumatoid arthritis patients; healthy controls showed no such increase. Reported slight underrepresentation of TRBV07 in rheumatoid arthritis patients was not subjected to multiple-comparison adjustment. CD8+ T-cell clonality did not differ significantly between rheumatoid arthritis patients and age-matched healthy controls.

The source material was CD8+ T cells sorted from blood. This clonotype was sampled from an adult with rheumatoid arthritis. V is TRBV5-1 and J is TRBJ1-1; 9 bases map to TRBD1. The CDR3 nucleotides are TGCGCCAGCAGCGTGGGACAGGGGAACACTGAAGCTTTCTTT. It translates to CASSVGQGNTEAFF.